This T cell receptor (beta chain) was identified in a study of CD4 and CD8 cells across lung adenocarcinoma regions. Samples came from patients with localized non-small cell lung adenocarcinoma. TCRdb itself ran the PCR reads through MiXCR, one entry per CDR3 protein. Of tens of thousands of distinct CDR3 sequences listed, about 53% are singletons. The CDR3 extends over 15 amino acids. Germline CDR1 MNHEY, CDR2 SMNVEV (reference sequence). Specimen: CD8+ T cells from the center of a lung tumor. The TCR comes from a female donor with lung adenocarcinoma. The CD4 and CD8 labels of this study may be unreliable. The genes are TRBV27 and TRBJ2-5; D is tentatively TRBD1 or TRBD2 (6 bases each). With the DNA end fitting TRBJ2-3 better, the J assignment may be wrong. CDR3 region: CAGGLGGRVKETQYF. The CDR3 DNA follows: TGTGCCGGGGGGCTCGGGGGCCGTGTCAAAGAGACCCAGTATTTT.